These 15 T cell receptor beta chains share one sample of origin, sequenced in a study of cytomegalovirus exposure and HLA in healthy donors. PCR employed 60 Vbeta and 13 Jbeta primers. Using immunoSEQ multiplex PCR, the repertoire was profiled, and TCRdb retains in-frame clones only, with some absent. Among around 76,000 clones listed, about 70% were seen once. Sequencing used PBMCs. All receptors come from a woman in her forties or fifties in good health and CMV-seropositive.

A word on this clone: Relative to the germline gene, one junction end is altered; a read error may explain this. This sequence joins TRBV5-1 and TRBJ2-7, with TRBD1 as a possible D gene (6 bases). From germline, CDR1 is SGHRS and CDR2 YFSETQ. This CDR3 contains 11 residues. Here the CDR3 DNA reads TGCGCCAGCAGCTTGGAGGGGGAGACGACCTTC. Protein sequence: CASSLEGETTF.

This clone turned up a few times. The J gene is TRBJ1-4, the V gene TRBV6-1, with 8 bases that match TRBD1. The J segment lost 2 bases and the V segment lost 5 bases, leaving 4 bases of the junction unmatched. CDR1 is MNHNS, CDR2 SASEGT, per germline. The CDR3 runs 15 residues. CDR3 DNA sequence: TGTGCCAGCAGTTTCCAGGGGGCGACTAATGAAAAACTGTTTTTT. This translates into CASSFQGATNEKLFF.

V is TRBV5-1 and J is TRBJ2-5, with TRBD2 matching over 11 bases. Germline values: CDR1 SGHRS, CDR2 YFSETQ. This CDR3 region has 19 residues. Trimming removed 6 bases from V and 4 bases from J; junction bases left unmatched: 20. The CDR3 DNA reads as TGCGCCAGCACCAGGGACCTGATTAGCGGGAGGGCTAGTGGAGAGACCCAGTACTTC. Translated, it gives CASTRDLISGRASGETQYF.

The gene calls are TRBV11-2 and TRBJ1-6, with 8 positions matching TRBD1. Germline V gene lookup returns CDR1 SGHAT and CDR2 FQNNGV. V trimming: 3 bases; J trimming: 6 bases; junction bases outside the gene matches: 10. The CDR3 contains 17 residues. The CDR3 spells CASSFNTGTGRNSPLHF. In DNA, the CDR3 is TGTGCCAGCAGCTTCAACACCGGGACAGGCCGTAATTCACCCCTCCACTTT.

J is TRBJ2-7 and V is TRBV5-6; a weak D match, TRBD1 (5 bases). V lost 4 bases and J lost 0, with 11 bases in between. This CDR3 has 14 amino acids. Germline values: CDR1 SGHDT, CDR2 YYEEEE. The CDR3 region is CASSPTESSYEQYF. DNA of the CDR3: TGTGCCAGCAGCCCGACAGAGAGCTCCTACGAGCAGTACTTC.

This chain connects TRBV7-9 to TRBJ2-6; D might be TRBD2 (6 bases). Germline V gene sequence: CDR1 SEHNR, CDR2 FQNEAQ (reference sequence). CDR3 length: 17 residues. Trimming removed 1 base at V and 0 bases at J, with 10 bases between. CDR3: CASSLEGTPSGANVLTF. CDR3 DNA sequence: TGTGCCAGCAGCTTAGAAGGGACTCCCTCTGGGGCCAACGTCCTGACTTTC.

This chain joins TRBV2 and TRBJ2-1, with 15 positions matching TRBD2. CDR1 is SNHLY, CDR2 FYNNEI, per germline. This CDR3 has 16 amino acids. The V and J ends lost 7 bases and 5 bases, in that order; junction bases with no gene match: 6. In nucleotides, the CDR3 is TGTGCCAGCATGGGGACTAGCGGGGGGCCTAACAATGAGCAGTTCTTC. It codes for CASMGTSGGPNNEQFF.

Only a few counts were recorded for this clone. The CDR3 nucleotides are TGTGCCAGCAGCGTACATCCGGGGGAAGGGTACAATGAGCAGTTCTTC. This sequence encodes CASSVHPGEGYNEQFF. This rearrangement joins TRBV9 to TRBJ2-1; D is possibly TRBD2 (6 bases). Deletions cut 1 base from V and 4 bases from J, with 15 bases between. The CDR3 extends over 16 amino acids. CDR1 is SGDLS, CDR2 YYNGEE, per germline.

Only one count was recorded for this clone. The chain couples TRBV9 to TRBJ1-2; perhaps TRBD1 as D (5 bases). CDR1 is SGDLS, CDR2 YYNGEE, per germline. The CDR3 is 13 amino acids. The V and J ends lost 4 bases and 6 bases respectively, with 13 bases between them. The CDR3: CASSTRVSDGYTF. The CDR3 DNA reads TGTGCCAGCAGCACCAGGGTATCGGATGGCTACACCTTC.

The CDR3 DNA sequence: TGTGCCAGCAGCTTGGCCAGGGACTCTGGGGCCAACGTCCTGACTTTC. Its protein product is CASSLARDSGANVLTF. The V call is TRBV28, the J call TRBJ2-6, with a tentative D call TRBD1 (5 bases). The germline CDR1 and CDR2 sequences are MDHEN and SYDVKM. The CDR3 is 16 amino acids. Trimming left V 6 bases short and J 0 bases short, with 12 bases between.

The V and J genes are TRBV2 and TRBJ2-7; no clear D. The germline CDR1 and CDR2 sequences are SNHLY and FYNNEI. Trimming cost V 7 bases and J 3 bases, with 7 bases left between them. CDR3 length equals 11 residues. For the CDR3, the DNA is TGTGCCAGCAACATAATCTACGAGCAGTACTTC. This gives the protein CASNIIYEQYF.

V is TRBV18 and J is TRBJ2-7, with D perhaps matching TRBD1 (5 bases). The V and J ends lost 0 bases and 3 bases respectively, with 9 bases between them. CDR3 length: 14 residues. From germline, CDR1 is KGHSH and CDR2 LQKENI. CDR3 DNA sequence: TGTGCCAGCTCACCACCGTCAGGGATCTACGAGCAGTACTTC. It codes for CASSPPSGIYEQYF.

The gene calls are TRBV29-1 and TRBJ1-2, with unresolved D. Germline assignment: CDR1 SQVTM and CDR2 ANQGSEA. Trimming stripped 0 bases from V and 2 bases from J, with 4 bases between. The CDR3 extends over 12 amino acids. CDR3 nucleotides: TGCAGCGTTGAAGACAGAAACTATGGCTACACCTTC. Translated, it gives CSVEDRNYGYTF.

This chain uses TRBV5-6 with TRBJ2-3; D not resolved. Trimming pared 3 bases from V and 2 bases from J, leaving 16 bases between. Per germline, CDR1 SGHDT and CDR2 YYEEEE. The CDR3 contains 16 residues. This chain's CDR3 is CASSSNFADYTDTQYF. The DNA for the CDR3 is TGTGCCAGCAGCTCCAACTTTGCGGATTACACAGATACGCAGTATTTT.

This clone occurred once. The CDR3 here is CASSDYRALGISGNTIYF. The CDR3 DNA is TGTGCCAGCAGTGATTACAGGGCCCTTGGGATCTCTGGAAACACCATATATTTT. This chain joins TRBV6-1 and TRBJ1-3; tentatively, D is TRBD1 (6 bases). This CDR3 is built from 18 residues. Germline CDR1 and CDR2: MNHNS and SASEGT. With 3 bases removed from V and 0 bases from J, the gap between germline ends came to 18 bases.